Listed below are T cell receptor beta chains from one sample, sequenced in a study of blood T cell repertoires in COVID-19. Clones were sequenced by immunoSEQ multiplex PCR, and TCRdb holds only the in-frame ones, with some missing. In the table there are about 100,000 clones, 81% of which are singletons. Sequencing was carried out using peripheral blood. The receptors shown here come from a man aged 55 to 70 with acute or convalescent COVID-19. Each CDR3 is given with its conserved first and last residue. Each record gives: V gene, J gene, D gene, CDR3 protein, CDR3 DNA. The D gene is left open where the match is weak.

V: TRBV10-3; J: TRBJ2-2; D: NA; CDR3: CAISESGGTGELFF; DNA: TGTGCCATCAGTGAGTCGGGGGGCACCGGGGAGCTGTTTTTT
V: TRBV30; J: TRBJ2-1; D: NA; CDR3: CAWSVRRVWNEQFF; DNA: TGTGCCTGGAGTGTACGGAGGGTCTGGAATGAGCAGTTCTTC
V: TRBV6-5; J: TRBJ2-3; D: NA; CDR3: CASNYRWNTDTQYF; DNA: TGTGCCAGCAACTATAGGTGGAACACAGATACGCAGTATTTT
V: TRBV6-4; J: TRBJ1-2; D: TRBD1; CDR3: CASSDSPDRDGYTF; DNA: TGTGCCAGCAGTGACTCCCCGGACAGGGATGGCTACACCTTC
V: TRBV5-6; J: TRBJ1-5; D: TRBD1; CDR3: CASSFNRGNNQPQHF; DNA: TGTGCCAGCAGCTTCAACAGGGGAAACAATCAGCCCCAGCATTTT
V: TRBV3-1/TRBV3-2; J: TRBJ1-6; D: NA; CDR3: CASSQATGLRSPLHF; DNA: TGTGCCAGCAGCCAGGCTACAGGGTTGCGTTCACCCCTCCACTTT
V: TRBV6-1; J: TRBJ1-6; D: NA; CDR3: CASSEPQVASSPLHF; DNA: TGTGCCAGCAGTGAACCCCAGGTTGCCAGTTCACCCCTCCACTTT
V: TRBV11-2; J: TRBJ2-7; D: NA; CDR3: CASSSKHLRDRSSYEQYF; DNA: TGTGCCAGCAGCTCGAAACATCTCCGCGACAGAAGCTCCTACGAGCAGTACTTC
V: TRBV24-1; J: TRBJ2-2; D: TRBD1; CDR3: CATSDSGTGTIGELFF; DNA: TGTGCCACCAGTGACTCCGGGACAGGGACGATCGGGGAGCTGTTTTTT
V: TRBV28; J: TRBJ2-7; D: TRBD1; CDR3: CASSLTTGYFSYEQYF; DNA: TGTGCCAGCAGTCTAACGACAGGGTATTTTTCCTACGAGCAGTACTTC
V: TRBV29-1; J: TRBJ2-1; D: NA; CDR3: CSVSRGTGEQFF; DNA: TGCAGCGTCAGCCGGGGAACTGGTGAGCAGTTCTTC